The rows below give T cell receptor beta chains drawn from one sample of a study of early T cells in non-severe SARS-CoV-2 infection. MiXCR, applied by TCRdb to the 5' RACE reads, yields one record per CDR3 protein. The data hold about 27,000 distinct CDR3 sequences, with 4% to 5% observed a single time. Sequencing input: whole blood. The source is an adult who was a healthcare worker with PCR-confirmed SARS-CoV-2 infection or an uninfected control (not recorded which). The CDR3 runs from the conserved cysteine through the conserved F or W. A D gene is named only where the DNA matches it firmly. Clone size is shown for a subset of rows, as once, few, many or a class of expanded clone.

d_gene: -
j_gene: TRBJ2-2
v_gene: TRBV4-1
abundance: many
CDR3nt: TGCGCCAGCAGCCATTCCGCAGGGACCGGGGAGCTGTTTTTT
CDR3aa: CASSHSAGTGELFF

d_gene: TRBD1
j_gene: TRBJ2-1
v_gene: TRBV14
abundance: many
CDR3nt: TGTGCCAGCAGCCACCCGACAGGGGGACACTACAATGAGCAGTTCTTC
CDR3aa: CASSHPTGGHYNEQFF

d_gene: -
j_gene: TRBJ2-7
v_gene: TRBV5-4
abundance: many
CDR3nt: TGTGCCAGCAGCCTGGACCTTAGGGACGAGCAGTACTTC
CDR3aa: CASSLDLRDEQYF

d_gene: TRBD2
j_gene: TRBJ2-7
v_gene: TRBV6-2/TRBV6-3
abundance: medium-sized
CDR3nt: TGTGCCAGCACCTTAGCGGGCCGGTACGAGCAGTACTTC
CDR3aa: CASTLAGRYEQYF

d_gene: -
j_gene: TRBJ2-7
v_gene: TRBV18
abundance: many
CDR3nt: TGTGCCAGCTCACCTAATACCCAACTAGCAGGGGGCGAGCAGTACTTC
CDR3aa: CASSPNTQLAGGEQYF

d_gene: TRBD2
j_gene: TRBJ2-5
v_gene: TRBV7-3
abundance: many
CDR3nt: TGTGCCAGCAGCCGGACTAGCGGGAGGGCCGGTATGGAGACCCAGTACTTC
CDR3aa: CASSRTSGRAGMETQYF

d_gene: -
j_gene: TRBJ1-3
v_gene: TRBV29-1
abundance: many
CDR3nt: TGCAGCGCTACGGTCGGGGGGCACAGCTCTGGAAACACCATATATTTT
CDR3aa: CSATVGGHSSGNTIYF

d_gene: -
j_gene: TRBJ1-6
v_gene: TRBV28
abundance: many
CDR3nt: TGTGCCAGCAGTCCTACGCGCCGGGTCGCCTATAATTCACCCCTCCACTTT
CDR3aa: CASSPTRRVAYNSPLHF

d_gene: TRBD1
j_gene: TRBJ1-1
v_gene: TRBV6-5
abundance: many
CDR3nt: TGTGCCAGCAGCAACTCGGACAGGGGACTTCATGAAGCTTTCTTT
CDR3aa: CASSNSDRGLHEAFF

d_gene: -
j_gene: TRBJ2-7
v_gene: TRBV28
abundance: many
CDR3nt: TGTGCCAGCGGGACCCCCCCGATCAACGAGCAGTACTTC
CDR3aa: CASGTPPINEQYF

d_gene: -
j_gene: TRBJ2-2
v_gene: TRBV12-3/TRBV12-4
abundance: many
CDR3nt: TGTGCCAGCAGCCCCCCTAGGGGGAGATCTGGCACCGGGGAGCTGTTTTTT
CDR3aa: CASSPPRGRSGTGELFF

d_gene: -
j_gene: TRBJ2-4
v_gene: TRBV27
abundance: few
CDR3nt: TGTGCCAGCAGCCCGGGGGATGACAAAAACATTCAGTACTTC
CDR3aa: CASSPGDDKNIQYF

d_gene: -
j_gene: TRBJ2-3
v_gene: TRBV28
abundance: many
CDR3nt: TGTGCCAGCAGTCCTTGGACCTCGAGCACAGATACGCAGTATTTT
CDR3aa: CASSPWTSSTDTQYF

d_gene: -
j_gene: TRBJ2-5
v_gene: TRBV11-2
abundance: few
CDR3nt: TGTGCCAGCAGCCGGGCCTTCGGGACCCAGTACTTC
CDR3aa: CASSRAFGTQYF

d_gene: -
j_gene: TRBJ2-5
v_gene: TRBV27
abundance: many
CDR3nt: TGTGCCAGCAGTTTATCGAGGACCCGGGGGACCCAGTACTTC
CDR3aa: CASSLSRTRGTQYF

d_gene: -
j_gene: TRBJ2-3
v_gene: TRBV24-1
abundance: -
CDR3nt: TGTGCCACCAGTGGTGGCCGGGACAACACAGATACGCAGTATTTT
CDR3aa: CATSGGRDNTDTQYF

d_gene: TRBD2
j_gene: TRBJ2-1
v_gene: TRBV28
abundance: -
CDR3nt: TGTGCCAGCAGCTTTGGGACTAGCGGGTCGAGCTCCTACAATGAGCAGTTCTTC
CDR3aa: CASSFGTSGSSSYNEQFF

d_gene: -
j_gene: TRBJ2-1
v_gene: TRBV2
abundance: -
CDR3nt: TGTGCCAGCAGCAGGGGGGGCGCGTACAATGAGCAGTTCTTC
CDR3aa: CASSRGGAYNEQFF

d_gene: -
j_gene: TRBJ2-5
v_gene: TRBV18
abundance: many
CDR3nt: TGTGCCAGCTCGGCAAACCAAGAGACCCAGTACTTC
CDR3aa: CASSANQETQYF

d_gene: TRBD2
j_gene: TRBJ2-7
v_gene: TRBV3-1
abundance: many
CDR3nt: TGTGCCAGCAGCCAAGTGGGACTAGCGGTTTACGAGCAGTACTTC
CDR3aa: CASSQVGLAVYEQYF

d_gene: -
j_gene: TRBJ2-1
v_gene: TRBV2
abundance: many
CDR3nt: TGTGCCAGCAGCGAGTTGGCGAGGAATGAGCAGTTCTTC
CDR3aa: CASSELARNEQFF

d_gene: -
j_gene: TRBJ2-7
v_gene: TRBV7-2
abundance: -
CDR3nt: TGTGCCAGCAGCCCCTCGGCAGGGGTTAGGTACGAGCAGTACTTC
CDR3aa: CASSPSAGVRYEQYF

d_gene: -
j_gene: TRBJ1-1
v_gene: TRBV20-1
abundance: few
CDR3nt: TGCAGTGGCAGCGGGGGCCTGAACACTGAAGCTTTCTTT
CDR3aa: CSGSGGLNTEAFF

d_gene: -
j_gene: TRBJ1-1
v_gene: TRBV5-1
abundance: many
CDR3nt: TGCGCCAGCAGCTTGGCGGGGGCTTTCACTGAAGCTTTCTTT
CDR3aa: CASSLAGAFTEAFF

d_gene: TRBD2
j_gene: TRBJ2-2
v_gene: TRBV7-6
abundance: many
CDR3nt: TGTGCCAGCAGCGCCCTGGGACTAGCGGGAGTTGGCGGGGAGCTGTTTTTT
CDR3aa: CASSALGLAGVGGELFF

d_gene: -
j_gene: TRBJ2-5
v_gene: TRBV28
abundance: many
CDR3nt: TGTGCCAGCAGTTTACAGTTTGGGACCCAGTACTTC
CDR3aa: CASSLQFGTQYF

d_gene: TRBD1
j_gene: TRBJ2-5
v_gene: TRBV28
abundance: many
CDR3nt: TGTGCCAGCAGTTTATCGGGACAGGGCGCAGAGACCCAGTACTTC
CDR3aa: CASSLSGQGAETQYF

d_gene: TRBD2
j_gene: TRBJ2-1
v_gene: TRBV11-1
abundance: many
CDR3nt: TGTGCCAGCAGCTTACTTATGCTAGCGGGAGGCAATGAGCAGTTCTTC
CDR3aa: CASSLLMLAGGNEQFF

d_gene: -
j_gene: TRBJ1-1
v_gene: TRBV19
abundance: many
CDR3nt: TGTGCCAGTAGACTCAAATACGTCGGAGCTATGAACACTGAAGCTTTCTTT
CDR3aa: CASRLKYVGAMNTEAFF

d_gene: TRBD2
j_gene: TRBJ2-4
v_gene: TRBV9
abundance: many
CDR3nt: TGTGCCAGCAGCGTCCGACTAGCGGCCAAAAACATTCAGTACTTC
CDR3aa: CASSVRLAAKNIQYF

d_gene: TRBD1
j_gene: TRBJ1-1
v_gene: TRBV5-1
abundance: few
CDR3nt: TGCGCCAGCAGCCGGGGACAGCTGATGAACACTGAAGCTTTCTTT
CDR3aa: CASSRGQLMNTEAFF

d_gene: -
j_gene: TRBJ2-5
v_gene: TRBV28
abundance: many
CDR3nt: TGTGCCAGCAGCCTAGTATCTACAGAGACCCAGTACTTC
CDR3aa: CASSLVSTETQYF

d_gene: TRBD2
j_gene: TRBJ2-7
v_gene: TRBV18
abundance: many
CDR3nt: TGTGCCAGCTCACCACCGGGGGACGGGAGGAAGCAGTACTTC
CDR3aa: CASSPPGDGRKQYF

d_gene: TRBD2
j_gene: TRBJ2-1
v_gene: TRBV7-2
abundance: few
CDR3nt: TGTGCCAGCGGCGGACTAGCGGGAGGGCCGAGGAATGAGCAGTTCTTC
CDR3aa: CASGGLAGGPRNEQFF

d_gene: -
j_gene: TRBJ2-5
v_gene: TRBV7-2
abundance: many
CDR3nt: TGTGCCAGCAGCTTAACCCCGCAAGAGACCCAGTACTTC
CDR3aa: CASSLTPQETQYF

d_gene: -
j_gene: TRBJ1-1
v_gene: TRBV18
abundance: many
CDR3nt: TGTGCCAGCTCTAGTCTACGGGGAGGCACTGAAGCTTTCTTT
CDR3aa: CASSSLRGGTEAFF

d_gene: -
j_gene: TRBJ2-7
v_gene: TRBV5-4
abundance: many
CDR3nt: TGTGCCAGCAGCTTGGACCGGATGGTCAACGGGCAGTACTTC
CDR3aa: CASSLDRMVNGQYF

d_gene: TRBD2
j_gene: TRBJ2-3
v_gene: TRBV19
abundance: many
CDR3nt: TGTGCCAGTAGTATAATAGCGGGAGGGCCTGGAGCAGATACGCAGTATTTT
CDR3aa: CASSIIAGGPGADTQYF

d_gene: -
j_gene: TRBJ2-2
v_gene: TRBV5-5
abundance: -
CDR3nt: TGTGCCAGCAGCCTTAGAGGGACAGAGCTGTTTTTT
CDR3aa: CASSLRGTELFF

d_gene: -
j_gene: TRBJ2-5
v_gene: TRBV27
abundance: many
CDR3nt: TGTGCCAGCAGTTTAATTGGGCAGATCCAAGAGACCCAGTACTTC
CDR3aa: CASSLIGQIQETQYF

d_gene: -
j_gene: TRBJ2-7
v_gene: TRBV5-5
abundance: -
CDR3nt: TGTGCCAGCACCCGGAGTCCTGGGGCCTCCTACGAGCAGTACTTC
CDR3aa: CASTRSPGASYEQYF

d_gene: -
j_gene: TRBJ2-2
v_gene: TRBV28
abundance: many
CDR3nt: TGTGCCAGCAGTTTGAGGCGGTTCGACACCGGGGAGCTGTTTTTT
CDR3aa: CASSLRRFDTGELFF

d_gene: TRBD1
j_gene: TRBJ1-1
v_gene: TRBV20-1
abundance: many
CDR3nt: TGCAGTGCTAGAGGCCGGACAGGGGGCGCCCGGACTGAAGCTTTCTTT
CDR3aa: CSARGRTGGARTEAFF

d_gene: -
j_gene: TRBJ2-3
v_gene: TRBV20-1
abundance: many
CDR3nt: TGCAGTGCTAGAGATCAGGATAGCCCCGAAGGGGGTGATACGCAGTATTTT
CDR3aa: CSARDQDSPEGGDTQYF

d_gene: -
j_gene: TRBJ2-7
v_gene: TRBV15
abundance: many
CDR3nt: TGTGCCACCAGCAGAGATCGGGGTTGGAGCGAGCAGTACTTC
CDR3aa: CATSRDRGWSEQYF

d_gene: -
j_gene: TRBJ2-2
v_gene: TRBV9
abundance: -
CDR3nt: TGTGCCAGCAGCGTAGAGATGAGGACTCCAGGTGGCGGGGAGCTGTTTTTT
CDR3aa: CASSVEMRTPGGGELFF

d_gene: TRBD2
j_gene: TRBJ2-1
v_gene: TRBV28
abundance: many
CDR3nt: TGTGCCAGCAAATCCCTGAAGCGGGAGATACATGAGCAGTTCTTC
CDR3aa: CASKSLKREIHEQFF

d_gene: TRBD2
j_gene: TRBJ2-2
v_gene: TRBV28
abundance: few
CDR3nt: TGTGCCAGCAGTGCGGCGGGAGTGGGGACCGGGGAGCTGTTTTTT
CDR3aa: CASSAAGVGTGELFF